Shown below are 24 T cell receptor beta chains from a single sample sequenced in a study of CD8+ T cells in alopecia areata. The authors extracted RNA and reverse transcribed it into cDNA as the sequencing template. This table comes from immunoSEQ multiplex PCR, and its TCRdb copy is limited to in-frame clones, with some not included. The table lists about 150,000 clones, less than 65% of them singletons. The starting material was CD8+ T cells sorted from blood, obtained at week 0. These receptors originate from a human donor with alopecia areata.

This clone appeared a single time. V gene TRBV7-6 combines with J gene TRBJ1-6; TRBD1 might be the D (6 bases). The V and J ends lost 2 bases and 7 bases respectively, with 9 bases between them. The CDR3 runs 14 residues. Germline loops: CDR1 SGHVS, CDR2 FNYEAQ. This chain's CDR3 is CASSLSGENSPLHF. DNA for the CDR3: TGTGCCAGCAGCTTATCAGGGGAGAATTCACCCCTCCACTTT.

The V call is TRBV29-1, the J call TRBJ1-2; D gene ambiguous. CDR3 size: 14 residues. V was clipped by 4 bases and J by 0 bases, with 12 bases between them. Germline V gene sequence: CDR1 SQVTM, CDR2 ANQGSEA. The CDR3 reads CSVVSPEANYGYTF. Here the CDR3 DNA reads TGCAGCGTTGTGAGTCCAGAAGCTAACTATGGCTACACCTTC.

The chain has TRBV30 and TRBJ1-2; 8 positions match TRBD1. V dropped 2 bases and J dropped 5; count of bases not matched to a gene: 4. This CDR3 is built from 13 residues. Germline V gene sequence: CDR1 GTSNPN, CDR2 SVGIG (reference sequence). The CDR3 coding sequence is TGTGCCTGGAGTCAGGGGGCAGTATATGGCTACACCTTC. Its protein product is CAWSQGAVYGYTF.

CDR3 nucleotides: TGCGCCAGCAGCCAAGGGGTTATGGGACAGGGGGTAGGGTCACCCCTCCACTTT. It yields the protein CASSQGVMGQGVGSPLHF. The chain has TRBV4-3 and TRBJ1-6; 11 positions match TRBD1. The germline V gene encodes CDR1 LGHNA and CDR2 YSLEER. The CDR3 consists of 18 residues. With V trimmed by 1 base and J by 10 bases, 12 bases remained unmatched.

To note about this clone: A far larger clone is only one base removed, so a read error is likely. Other nucleotide sequences in the sample specify the same CDR3. V is TRBV5-8 and J is TRBJ2-7, with TRBD1 matching 7 bases. The length of the CDR3 is 12 residues. After removal of 5 bases from V and 5 bases from J, the junction contained 4 bases not matched to a gene. Germline CDR1 and CDR2: SGHTS and YDEGEE. CDR3 nucleotide sequence: TGTGCCAGCAGAAAAGGGGGCCACGAGCAGTACTTC. Translation: CASRKGGHEQYF.

This clone was counted a few times. This chain uses TRBV27 with TRBJ2-5, with 11 positions matching TRBD1. The V gene end was trimmed by 3 bases and the J gene end by 4 bases; junction bases not matched to a gene: 7. There are 16 residues in the CDR3. The germline V gene has CDR1 MNHEY and CDR2 SMNVEV (reference sequence). The CDR3 region has the DNA TGTGCCAGCAGTTTGGGGACAGGGGGAATTGCAGAGACCCAGTACTTC. This encodes CASSLGTGGIAETQYF.

This sequence joins TRBV25-1 and TRBJ1-5; D perhaps matches TRBD1 (6 bases). CDR1 and CDR2 from the germline V gene are MGHDK and SYGVNS. The CDR3 consists of 15 residues. V was trimmed by 1 base and J by 4 bases, leaving 11 bases between them. The CDR3 reads CASSESITGNQPQHF. The CDR3 bases are TGTGCCAGCAGTGAATCAATCACAGGGAATCAGCCCCAGCATTTT.

Concerning this clone itself: One junction end disagrees with the germline gene, perhaps due to a read error. The chain uses TRBV15 and TRBJ1-4; maybe TRBD1 (5 bases). Germline V CDR1 and CDR2: LNHNV, YYDKDF (reference sequence). There are 17 residues in the CDR3. The CDR3 DNA is TGTGCCACCAGCAGAGTTGACAGAAAACACAGTGGTGAAATACTGTTTTTT. Its translation is CATSRVDRKHSGEILFF.

The rearrangement links TRBV9 to TRBJ1-5; D may be TRBD1 (6 bases). CDR3 size: 14 residues. The V end was cut by 3 bases, the J end by 4 bases, with 11 bases between. CDR1 is SGDLS and CDR2 is YYNGEE in the germline V gene. CDR3: CASSEGQFNQPQHF. The CDR3 coding sequence is TGTGCCAGCAGCGAAGGACAGTTTAATCAGCCCCAGCATTTT.

This clone occurred once. The chain employs TRBV7-2 and TRBJ1-5, with TRBD1 matching over 8 bases. The germline gives CDR1 SGHTA, CDR2 FQGNSA. This CDR3 is 16 amino acids long. Trimming took 0 bases from V and 4 from J; bases not matched to a gene: 5. The CDR3 region has the DNA TGTGCCAGCAGCTTAGCATCCGACAGGGGAAATCAGCCCCAGCATTTT. Amino acid sequence: CASSLASDRGNQPQHF.

In this sample, this clone turned up a few times. The J gene is TRBJ2-1, the V gene TRBV4-3; possibly TRBD2 for D (6 bases). This CDR3 contains 16 residues. Trimming stripped 0 bases from V and 8 bases from J, with 17 bases between. Germline V lookup: CDR1 LGHNA, CDR2 YSLEER. The CDR3 region is CASSQDFAGRLDEQFF. As DNA, the CDR3 is TGCGCCAGCAGCCAAGATTTTGCGGGGAGGTTGGATGAGCAGTTCTTC.

J is TRBJ1-1 and V is TRBV4-3; D remains ambiguous. CDR3 length: 15 amino acids. CDR1 is LGHNA and CDR2 is YSLEER in the germline V gene. The germline V and J ends were trimmed by 0 bases and 3 bases, with 11 bases remaining between them. For the CDR3, the DNA is TGCGCCAGCAGCCAAGAATTCAGGCAGGACACTGAAGCTTTCTTT. It is translated as CASSQEFRQDTEAFF.

This clone was recorded a few times. V gene TRBV4-3 combines with J gene TRBJ1-4, with TRBD1 as a possible D gene (5 bases). Trimming took 1 base from V and 4 from J, leaving 10 bases between them. CDR1 and CDR2 from the germline V gene are LGHNA and YSLEER. CDR3 length equals 15 residues. Written as DNA, the CDR3 is TGCGCCAGCAGCCAAGGCCCGGGGGGTAATGAAAAACTGTTTTTT. This codes for CASSQGPGGNEKLFF.

This clone was seen only once. This chain links TRBV9 with TRBJ1-1; D may be TRBD1 (5 bases). Germline lookup yields CDR1 SGDLS and CDR2 YYNGEE. Between the trimmed V and J ends, which lost 3 bases and 2 bases, there was a span of 11 bases. The CDR3 is 14 amino acids. The CDR3 DNA reads as TGTGCCAGCAGCGGCCGCCGGGGCAACACTGAAGCTTTCTTT. Translating it yields CASSGRRGNTEAFF. Full variable domain (rest looked up from reference TRBV9 and TRBJ1-1): DSGVTQTPKHLITATGQRVTLRCSPRSGDLSVYWYQQSLDQGLQFLIQYYNGEERAKGNILERFSAQQFPDLHSELNLSSLELGDSALYFCASSGRRGNTEAFFGQGTRLTVV.

This chain links TRBV5-6 with TRBJ2-7, with TRBD2 matching over 14 bases. Unmatched junction bases numbered 6, after V lost 1 base and J lost 6 bases. The CDR3 length is 16 residues. Germline CDR1 SGHDT, CDR2 YYEEEE. CDR3 residues: CASSLWTSGGTREQYF. The CDR3 coding sequence is TGTGCCAGCAGCTTGTGGACTAGCGGGGGGACCCGCGAGCAGTACTTC.

This chain links TRBV27 with TRBJ1-1; D gene unclear. Germline V gives CDR1 MNHEY, CDR2 SMNVEV (reference sequence). This CDR3 is 13 amino acids long. Trimming took 4 bases from V and 1 from J, leaving 7 bases between them. The CDR3 sequence: CASSSGQNTEAFF. The CDR3 DNA reads as TGTGCCAGCAGTTCAGGCCAGAACACTGAAGCTTTCTTT.

The V and J genes are TRBV2 and TRBJ2-7; TRBD1 matches at 8 bases. CDR3 size: 14 residues. V shed 4 bases, J shed 2 bases, and the junction held 4 bases outside the gene matches. Germline V gene sequence: CDR1 SNHLY, CDR2 FYNNEI. Written as DNA, the CDR3 is TGTGCCAGCAGTGTTGGACAGGGAGCCTACGAGCAGTACTTC. Encoded protein: CASSVGQGAYEQYF.

This clone was counted only a few times. V usage is TRBV29-1 and J usage is TRBJ2-1; D is possibly TRBD2 (7 bases). V lost 3 bases and J lost 3, with 9 bases in between. Germline V gives CDR1 SQVTM, CDR2 ANQGSEA. This CDR3 is built from 13 residues. CDR3 bases: TGCAGCGTTGAGGGGGGGCTCTACAATGAGCAGTTCTTC. This gives the protein CSVEGGLYNEQFF.

This clone showed up just a few times. The chain links TRBV6-4 to TRBJ1-1; D is unclear. Germline CDR1 and CDR2: MRHNA and SNTAGT. The CDR3 covers 13 residues. Trimming cost V 0 bases and J 4 bases, with 6 bases left between them. The CDR3 is CASSDSLGTEAFF. The CDR3 DNA reads as TGTGCCAGCAGTGACTCCTTAGGCACTGAAGCTTTCTTT.

The genes are TRBV6-6 and TRBJ2-7, with D perhaps TRBD2 (6 bases). The CDR3 runs to 14 residues. Germline CDR1 MNHNY, CDR2 SVGAGI (reference sequence). With 4 bases removed from V and 2 bases from J, the gap between germline ends came to 12 bases. This CDR3 reads CASSLGGFPYEQYF. The CDR3 coding sequence is TGTGCCAGCAGTTTGGGAGGTTTCCCCTACGAGCAGTACTTC.

The chain carries TRBV7-2 and TRBJ2-4; D is possibly TRBD2 (5 bases). Germline CDR1 SGHTA, CDR2 FQGNSA. The CDR3 runs 16 residues. Trimming took 5 bases from V and 0 from J, leaving 14 bases between them. CDR3 sequence (DNA): TGTGCCAGCAGCCCAGTGGCGAGGGAAGCCAAAAACATTCAGTACTTC. Translated: CASSPVAREAKNIQYF.

The rearrangement joins TRBV30 to TRBJ2-7; TRBD2 matches 12 bases. J was trimmed by 0 bases and V by 3 bases; bases with no gene match: 9. There are 17 residues in the CDR3. Germline-derived CDR1 and CDR2 are GTSNPN and SVGIG (reference sequence). CDR3 DNA sequence: TGTGCCTGGAGGCCGACTAGCGGGGGCCAAAGCTCCTACGAGCAGTACTTC. Amino acids: CAWRPTSGGQSSYEQYF.

The rearrangement joins TRBV30 to TRBJ2-1; weak D call: TRBD1 (5 bases). Per germline, CDR1 GTSNPN and CDR2 SVGIG (reference sequence). CDR3 length: 15 amino acids. V was shortened by 3 bases and J by 6 bases, with 18 bases between the two germline ends. The CDR3 DNA follows: TGTGCCTGGAGCCCTTGGGATCTAAGGGGCAATGAGCAGTTCTTC. This translates into CAWSPWDLRGNEQFF.

The chain employs TRBV5-6 and TRBJ2-7, with D tentatively TRBD1 (5 bases). CDR3 size: 11 residues. The germline V gene encodes CDR1 SGHDT and CDR2 YYEEEE. V was pared by 5 bases and J by 7 bases, with 10 bases between. The CDR3 loop reads CASSVSGEQYF. The CDR3 nucleotides are TGTGCCAGCAGTGTTTCAGGGGAGCAGTACTTC.